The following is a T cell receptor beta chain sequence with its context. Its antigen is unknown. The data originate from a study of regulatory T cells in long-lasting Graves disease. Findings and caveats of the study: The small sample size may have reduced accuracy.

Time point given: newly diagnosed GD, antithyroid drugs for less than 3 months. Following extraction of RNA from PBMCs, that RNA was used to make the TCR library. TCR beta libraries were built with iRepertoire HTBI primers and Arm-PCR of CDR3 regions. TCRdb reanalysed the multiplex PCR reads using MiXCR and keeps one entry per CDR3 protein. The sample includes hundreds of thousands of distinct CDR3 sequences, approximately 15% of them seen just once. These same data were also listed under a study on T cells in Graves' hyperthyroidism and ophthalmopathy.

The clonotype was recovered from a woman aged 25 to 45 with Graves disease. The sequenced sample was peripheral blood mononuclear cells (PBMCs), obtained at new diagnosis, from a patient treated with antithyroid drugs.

CDR3 bases: TGCGCCAGCACCCAAGCGGGAAGTTTTGCCGGGGAGCTGTTTTTT. Translation: CASTQAGSFAGELFF. The chain uses TRBV5-1 and TRBJ2-2, with 7 bases that match TRBD2. The CDR3 contains 15 residues. With V trimmed by 6 bases and J by 6 bases, 11 bases remained unmatched. Germline V CDR1 and CDR2: SGHRS, YFSETQ.